This T cell receptor (beta chain) was identified during a study of response to subunit inactivated influenza vaccine. Study-wide results and caveats: Each seasonal influenza vaccination, the authors suggested, recruits few new T cells.

TCRdb re-analysed the RT-PCR reads in MiXCR, keeping a single row per CDR3 protein. This table holds 290,000 or so distinct CDR3 sequences, roughly 20% found once. This clonotype has a count of ten or more. Its specificity is unknown. The germline V gene encodes CDR1 SGHAT and CDR2 FQDESV (reference sequence). Trimming cost V 4 bases and J 3 bases, with 24 bases left between them. The CDR3 is made up of 18 amino acids. The sample in question was PBMCs from blood, obtained approximately 22 months after vaccination. This chain links TRBV11-1 with TRBJ1-1; no clear D gene. The sequence came from a man between 50 and 75 years old who received an inactivated influenza vaccine. The CDR3: CASSSLHNRTRLDTEAFF. As DNA, the CDR3 is TGTGCCAGCAGCTCCCTGCACAACCGCACCCGTCTCGACACTGAAGCTTTCTTT.